This T cell receptor (beta chain) was documented in a study of response to subunit inactivated influenza vaccine. From germline, CDR1 is MGHDK and CDR2 SYGVNS. CDR3 length: 19 amino acids. V dropped 1 base and J dropped 2; count of bases not matched to a gene: 14. Findings of the study overall: That few new T cells are recruited by each seasonal influenza vaccination was the authors' suggestion.

TCRdb processed the RT-PCR reads anew with MiXCR; each CDR3 protein has one entry. The repertoire holds around 520,000 distinct CDR3 sequences, approximately 10% seen once, with more than 8.5% in the top ten. Regarding this clonotype: The antigen remains undetermined.

This chain uses TRBV25-1 with TRBJ2-7, with TRBD1 matching 10 bases. The sample consisted of PBMCs from blood, taken on the day of vaccination. The source of this sequence is a middle-aged man who received an inactivated influenza vaccine. CDR3 loop: CASSEFPSGTGARAYEQYF. The CDR3 region has the DNA TGTGCCAGCAGTGAATTCCCCTCCGGGACAGGGGCGAGGGCCTACGAGCAGTACTTC.